The rows below give T cell receptor beta chains drawn from one sample of a study of radiotherapy plus CTLA-4 blockade in lung cancer. Profiled with immunoSEQ multiplex PCR; TCRdb holds only in-frame clones, not every one. This sample has roughly 110,000 clones, with roughly 84% found just once. Sequenced material: peripheral blood, taken from a patient treated with radiotherapy plus ipilimumab. These receptors originate from a human donor with non-small cell lung cancer that progressed on radiotherapy plus ipilimumab. Some clones in this sample may be carry-over from other donors' samples. Both conserved end residues are part of each CDR3. Each record gives: V gene, clone size, J gene, D gene, CDR3 DNA, CDR3 protein. The D gene is left open where the match is weak. Clone size is stated in some rows and not others, as once, few, many or a class when expanded.

v_gene: TRBV11-2; abundance: .; j_gene: TRBJ1-3; d_gene: .; CDR3nt: TGTGCCAGCAGCTCAATGGTGGTATGGGGACTAAACACCATATATTTT; CDR3aa: CASSSMVVWGLNTIYF
v_gene: TRBV5-1; abundance: .; j_gene: TRBJ2-5; d_gene: TRBD2; CDR3nt: TGCGCCAGCAGCTTATTTAGCGGGGGGAACCAAGAGACCCAGTACTTC; CDR3aa: CASSLFSGGNQETQYF
v_gene: TRBV4-3; abundance: once; j_gene: TRBJ1-2; d_gene: .; CDR3nt: TGCGCCAGCAGCCAAGTACAGGGTATGGATGGCTACACCTTC; CDR3aa: CASSQVQGMDGYTF
v_gene: TRBV29-1; abundance: .; j_gene: TRBJ2-3; d_gene: .; CDR3nt: TGCAGCGTCCAGGGTAGTCCCCGCACAGATACGCAGTATTTT; CDR3aa: CSVQGSPRTDTQYF
v_gene: TRBV7-2; abundance: .; j_gene: TRBJ2-1; d_gene: .; CDR3nt: TGTGCCAGCAGCTTAGGTCCCGCCTGGGTTGAGCAGTTCTTC; CDR3aa: CASSLGPAWVEQFF
v_gene: TRBV18; abundance: once; j_gene: TRBJ1-4; d_gene: TRBD1; CDR3nt: TGTGCCAGCTCACCACCGGACAGGGTGGATGAAAAACTGTTTTTT; CDR3aa: CASSPPDRVDEKLFF
v_gene: TRBV4-2; abundance: .; j_gene: TRBJ2-5; d_gene: .; CDR3nt: TGTGCCAGCAGCCAAGAGGGTAGCGGTACCCAAGAGACCCAGTACTTC; CDR3aa: CASSQEGSGTQETQYF
v_gene: TRBV13; abundance: .; j_gene: TRBJ2-2; d_gene: .; CDR3nt: TGTGCCAGCAGCCTGGGGGCTATCAGGCACACCGGGGAGCTGTTTTTT; CDR3aa: CASSLGAIRHTGELFF
v_gene: TRBV5-1; abundance: .; j_gene: TRBJ2-3; d_gene: .; CDR3nt: TGCGCCAGCAGATTAGCCCAAGATACGCAGTATTTT; CDR3aa: CASRLAQDTQYF
v_gene: TRBV2; abundance: few; j_gene: TRBJ1-2; d_gene: .; CDR3nt: TGTGCCAGCAGCAGGAGGGATGGCTACACCTTC; CDR3aa: CASSRRDGYTF
v_gene: TRBV4-3; abundance: few; j_gene: TRBJ1-2; d_gene: .; CDR3nt: TGCGCCAGCAGCCAAGATAGGGGCGGACTTTTTGTTTTCTACACCTTC; CDR3aa: CASSQDRGGLFVFYTF
v_gene: TRBV28; abundance: once; j_gene: TRBJ1-5; d_gene: .; CDR3nt: TGTGCCAGCAGTTTAGGAGGGGCGGGCAATCAGCCCCAGCATTTT; CDR3aa: CASSLGGAGNQPQHF
v_gene: TRBV7-2; abundance: .; j_gene: TRBJ1-6; d_gene: TRBD1; CDR3nt: TGTGCCAGCAGCTTAGGTCGGCAGGGGGCCCTCCACTTT; CDR3aa: CASSLGRQGALHF
v_gene: TRBV5-1; abundance: .; j_gene: TRBJ2-7; d_gene: .; CDR3nt: TGCGCCAGCAGCTTGGCCTTTCACTCGACCTTCTCCTACGAGCAGTACTTC; CDR3aa: CASSLAFHSTFSYEQYF
v_gene: TRBV5-4; abundance: .; j_gene: TRBJ2-3; d_gene: .; CDR3nt: TGTGCCAGCACACACCGGGACTTAGACTCAAGTGCGCAGTATTTT; CDR3aa: CASTHRDLDSSAQYF
v_gene: TRBV27; abundance: .; j_gene: TRBJ2-3; d_gene: TRBD1; CDR3nt: TGTGCCAGCAGTTCCTTCGGGACAGGGCGCACAGATACGCAGTATTTT; CDR3aa: CASSSFGTGRTDTQYF
v_gene: TRBV4-3; abundance: few; j_gene: TRBJ1-5; d_gene: TRBD1; CDR3nt: TGCGCCAGCAGCCACCGGACAGGGCGGCAGCCCCAGCATTTT; CDR3aa: CASSHRTGRQPQHF
v_gene: TRBV28; abundance: once; j_gene: TRBJ2-7; d_gene: .; CDR3nt: TGTGCCAGCAGTTTTACGGTAGCTTCCTCCTACGAGCAGTACTTC; CDR3aa: CASSFTVASSYEQYF
v_gene: TRBV7-8; abundance: .; j_gene: TRBJ2-7; d_gene: TRBD2; CDR3nt: TGTGCCAGCAGCTTAAGCGGGGGTGGCTCCTACGAGCAGTACTTC; CDR3aa: CASSLSGGGSYEQYF
v_gene: TRBV6-6; abundance: .; j_gene: TRBJ2-3; d_gene: .; CDR3nt: TGTGCCAGCAGTTCCCTCGTTTTCACAGATACGCAGTATTTT; CDR3aa: CASSSLVFTDTQYF
v_gene: TRBV6-5; abundance: .; j_gene: TRBJ1-2; d_gene: TRBD1; CDR3nt: TGTGCCAGCAGTTACGGGACAGGGGGCCTGGGGGATGGCTACACCTTC; CDR3aa: CASSYGTGGLGDGYTF
v_gene: TRBV6-5; abundance: .; j_gene: TRBJ1-2; d_gene: .; CDR3nt: TGTGCCAGCAGTTACGGGCCCAGTACAATCTATGGCTACACCTTC; CDR3aa: CASSYGPSTIYGYTF
v_gene: TRBV19; abundance: .; j_gene: TRBJ2-7; d_gene: .; CDR3nt: TGTGCCAGTAGTAGCAGCAGACTCGCTGCTGGATACGAGCAGTACTTC; CDR3aa: CASSSSRLAAGYEQYF
v_gene: TRBV27; abundance: .; j_gene: TRBJ1-1; d_gene: .; CDR3nt: TGTGCCAGCAGTTGGGGGCGGGGGTGGGACACTGAAGCTTTCTTT; CDR3aa: CASSWGRGWDTEAFF
v_gene: TRBV18; abundance: .; j_gene: TRBJ2-5; d_gene: .; CDR3nt: TGTGCCAGCTCACCACCAGGGCTTTCACAAGAGACCCAGTACTTC; CDR3aa: CASSPPGLSQETQYF
v_gene: TRBV9; abundance: few; j_gene: TRBJ1-2; d_gene: .; CDR3nt: TGTGCCAGCGGAAGTATGGGGGACTCCTATGGCTACACCTTC; CDR3aa: CASGSMGDSYGYTF
v_gene: TRBV4-3; abundance: .; j_gene: TRBJ1-2; d_gene: .; CDR3nt: TGCGCCAGCAGCCAAGCAAGGAAAGCTAACTATGGCTACACCTTC; CDR3aa: CASSQARKANYGYTF
v_gene: TRBV6-6; abundance: .; j_gene: TRBJ1-6; d_gene: TRBD1; CDR3nt: TGTGCCGGCAGGCAAGGACAGGGCGGTAATTCACCCCTCCACTTT; CDR3aa: CAGRQGQGGNSPLHF
v_gene: TRBV5-1; abundance: once; j_gene: TRBJ2-1; d_gene: .; CDR3nt: TGCGCCAGCAGCCCTGACCGGCCCAATGAGCAGTTCTTC; CDR3aa: CASSPDRPNEQFF
v_gene: TRBV5-6; abundance: .; j_gene: TRBJ1-4; d_gene: .; CDR3nt: TGTGCCAGCAGCTTGACGGGGGAGACTAATGAAAAACTGTTTTTT; CDR3aa: CASSLTGETNEKLFF
v_gene: TRBV5-1; abundance: once; j_gene: TRBJ2-2; d_gene: TRBD2; CDR3nt: TGCGCCAGCAGCTGGACTAGCGGGGGGTCCACCGGGGAGCTGTTTTTT; CDR3aa: CASSWTSGGSTGELFF
v_gene: TRBV6-1; abundance: few; j_gene: TRBJ1-2; d_gene: TRBD1; CDR3nt: TGTGCCAGCAGTTTCCTCGACAGGGAATTTGGCTACACCTTC; CDR3aa: CASSFLDREFGYTF
v_gene: TRBV21-1; abundance: .; j_gene: TRBJ1-5; d_gene: .; CDR3nt: TGTGCCAGCAGCAAATTAGGACACTCGCCGAGCAATCAGCCCCAGCATTTT; CDR3aa: CASSKLGHSPSNQPQHF
v_gene: TRBV7-2; abundance: .; j_gene: TRBJ1-2; d_gene: .; CDR3nt: TGTGCCAGCAGCTTAGTTTACAGAGCTAACTATGGCTACACCTTC; CDR3aa: CASSLVYRANYGYTF
v_gene: TRBV6-1; abundance: .; j_gene: TRBJ1-2; d_gene: .; CDR3nt: TGTGCCAGCAGTGATAATCGCTATGGCTACACCTTC; CDR3aa: CASSDNRYGYTF
v_gene: TRBV15; abundance: .; j_gene: TRBJ2-2; d_gene: .; CDR3nt: TGTGCCACCAGCAGCCCCGGGTACACCGGGGAGCTGTTTTTT; CDR3aa: CATSSPGYTGELFF
v_gene: TRBV4-2; abundance: .; j_gene: TRBJ1-2; d_gene: .; CDR3nt: TGTGCCAGCAGCCAAGAGGGTCCGGGACGAAACTATGGCTACACCTTC; CDR3aa: CASSQEGPGRNYGYTF
v_gene: TRBV7-2; abundance: .; j_gene: TRBJ2-5; d_gene: .; CDR3nt: TGTGCCAGCGGCTCCCAAAAGGGGGTTGGCGGGGGCCAAGAGACCCAGTACTTC; CDR3aa: CASGSQKGVGGGQETQYF
v_gene: TRBV30; abundance: .; j_gene: TRBJ1-5; d_gene: TRBD1; CDR3nt: TGTGCCTGGAGTTTGGGACAGGGTGTGGGGCCCCAGCATTTT; CDR3aa: CAWSLGQGVGPQHF
v_gene: TRBV4-2; abundance: .; j_gene: TRBJ2-5; d_gene: .; CDR3nt: TGTGCCAGCAGCTCCAGCAGGCTAGAGACCCAGTACTTC; CDR3aa: CASSSSRLETQYF
v_gene: TRBV7-9; abundance: once; j_gene: TRBJ2-5; d_gene: .; CDR3nt: TGTGCCAGCAGCTTGCTGGGGGCGGAGACCCAGTACTTC; CDR3aa: CASSLLGAETQYF